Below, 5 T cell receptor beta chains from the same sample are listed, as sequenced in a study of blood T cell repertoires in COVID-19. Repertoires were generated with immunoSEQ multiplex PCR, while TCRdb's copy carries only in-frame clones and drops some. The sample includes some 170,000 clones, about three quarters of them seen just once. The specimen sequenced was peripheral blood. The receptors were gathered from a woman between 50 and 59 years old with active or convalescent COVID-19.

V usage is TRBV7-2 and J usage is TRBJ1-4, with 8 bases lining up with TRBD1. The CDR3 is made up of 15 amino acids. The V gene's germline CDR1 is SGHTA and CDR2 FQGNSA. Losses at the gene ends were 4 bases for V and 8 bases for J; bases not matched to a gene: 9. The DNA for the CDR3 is TGTGCCAGCAGCTACGACAGGGGTATGGGGGAAAAACTGTTTTTT. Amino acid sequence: CASSYDRGMGEKLFF.

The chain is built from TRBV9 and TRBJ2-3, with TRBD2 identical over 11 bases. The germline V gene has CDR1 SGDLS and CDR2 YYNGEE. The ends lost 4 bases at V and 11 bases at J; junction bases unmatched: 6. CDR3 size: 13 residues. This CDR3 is CASSNMLAGGQYF. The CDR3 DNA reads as TGTGCCAGCAGCAATATGCTAGCGGGAGGGCAGTATTTT.

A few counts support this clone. In DNA form, the CDR3 reads TGTGCCAGCAGAAAGGGACTAGCGGGAGCGTATATTTTAGGAGATACGCAGTATTTT. It translates to CASRKGLAGAYILGDTQYF. The chain employs TRBV7-2 and TRBJ2-3, with 14 bases identical to TRBD2. Per the germline V gene, CDR1 is SGHTA and CDR2 is FQGNSA. CDR3 length: 19 residues. With 6 bases clipped from V and 5 bases from J, the junction kept 16 bases outside the gene matches. Based on the CDR3 plus reference TRBV7-2 and TRBJ2-3, the full variable domain is GAGVSQSPSNKVTEKGKDVELRCDPISGHTALYWYRQSLGQGLEFLIYFQGNSAPDKSGLPSDRFSAERTGGSVSTLTIQRTQQEDSAVYLCASRKGLAGAYILGDTQYFGPGTRLTVL.

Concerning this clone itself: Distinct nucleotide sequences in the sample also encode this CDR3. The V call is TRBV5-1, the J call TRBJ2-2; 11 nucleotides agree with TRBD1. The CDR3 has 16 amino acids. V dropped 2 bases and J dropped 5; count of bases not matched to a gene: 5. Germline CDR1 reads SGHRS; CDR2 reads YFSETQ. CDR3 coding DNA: TGCGCCAGCAGCTTAGGACAGGGGGCCGGTACCGGGGAGCTGTTTTTT. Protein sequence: CASSLGQGAGTGELFF.

The CDR3 region is CAWSAEGFGAFF. DNA of the CDR3: TGTGCCTGGAGTGCGGAGGGGTTTGGAGCTTTCTTT. V is TRBV30 and J is TRBJ1-1, with D possibly matching TRBD1 (5 bases). V lost 1 base, J lost 10 bases, and 13 bases lay in between. The CDR3 spans 12 residues. Germline V gene sequence: CDR1 GTSNPN, CDR2 SVGIG (reference sequence).